These T cell receptor beta chains were read from a single sample in a study of cytomegalovirus exposure and HLA in healthy donors. Measured with immunoSEQ multiplex PCR; TCRdb has only the in-frame clones, and not every one. The sample has about 98,000 clones; roughly nine tenths are singletons. The material sequenced was PBMCs. These receptors were taken from a man between 18 and 29 years old in good health and CMV-seropositive. The CDR3 runs from the conserved cysteine through the conserved F or W. The D gene is left open where the match is weak. Some rows have no size entry. The others give once, few or many, or a class for an expanded clone.

V gene: TRBV4-1; D gene: .; J gene: TRBJ1-4; clone size: .; CDR3 DNA: TGCGCCAGCAGCCAACTTCCCCCTCCGGGTGAAAAACTGTTTTTT; CDR3 protein: CASSQLPPPGEKLFF
V gene: TRBV7-3; D gene: TRBD2; J gene: TRBJ2-3; clone size: .; CDR3 DNA: TGTGCCAGCAGCACTAGCGGACCGAGCACAGATACGCAGTATTTT; CDR3 protein: CASSTSGPSTDTQYF
V gene: TRBV14; D gene: TRBD2; J gene: TRBJ2-2; clone size: .; CDR3 DNA: TGTGCCAGCAGCTTCGGCGGGGGGCCCGGGGAGCTGTTTTTT; CDR3 protein: CASSFGGGPGELFF
V gene: TRBV12-2; D gene: .; J gene: TRBJ1-5; clone size: once; CDR3 DNA: TGTGCAAGTCGCTCAAGCCCGGACAAGACTAATCAGCCCCAGCATTTT; CDR3 protein: CASRSSPDKTNQPQHF
V gene: TRBV11-3; D gene: .; J gene: TRBJ2-2; clone size: .; CDR3 DNA: TGTGCCAGCAGCTCTCAACAGGGGAACACCGGGGAGCTGTTTTTT; CDR3 protein: CASSSQQGNTGELFF
V gene: TRBV27; D gene: .; J gene: TRBJ1-1; clone size: .; CDR3 DNA: TGTGCCAGCAGTTTTGGGGAGGGCATAGGGACTGAAGCTTTCTTT; CDR3 protein: CASSFGEGIGTEAFF
V gene: TRBV27; D gene: .; J gene: TRBJ2-2; clone size: .; CDR3 DNA: TGTGCCAGCAGTTTACATGGGGCGGTCACCGGGGAGCTGTTTTTT; CDR3 protein: CASSLHGAVTGELFF
V gene: TRBV9; D gene: .; J gene: TRBJ2-5; clone size: once; CDR3 DNA: TGTGCCAGCAGCGGTGGAATCGGAAGCGTCTACGAGACCCAGTACTTC; CDR3 protein: CASSGGIGSVYETQYF
V gene: TRBV6-6; D gene: .; J gene: TRBJ1-3; clone size: .; CDR3 DNA: TGTGCCAGCAAAGGGGGTGCCAGCTCTGGAAACACCATATATTTT; CDR3 protein: CASKGGASSGNTIYF
V gene: TRBV7-9; D gene: TRBD2; J gene: TRBJ2-1; clone size: .; CDR3 DNA: TGTGCCAGCAGCTCGGGACTAGCGGGGAACAATGAGCAGTTCTTC; CDR3 protein: CASSSGLAGNNEQFF
V gene: TRBV28; D gene: TRBD2; J gene: TRBJ2-7; clone size: .; CDR3 DNA: TGTGCCAGCAGTTTTTGGTTAGCGGGAGGGTACGAGCAGTACTTC; CDR3 protein: CASSFWLAGGYEQYF
V gene: TRBV9; D gene: .; J gene: TRBJ2-7; clone size: .; CDR3 DNA: TGTGCCAGCAGCAGGGACACATCTGGCGAGCAGTACTTC; CDR3 protein: CASSRDTSGEQYF
V gene: TRBV6-1; D gene: .; J gene: TRBJ2-7; clone size: .; CDR3 DNA: TGTGCCAGCAGTGAAGCGCTTCTGTCGTCTAGCTCCCACGAGCAGTACTTC; CDR3 protein: CASSEALLSSSSHEQYF
V gene: TRBV19; D gene: .; J gene: TRBJ1-2; clone size: once; CDR3 DNA: TGTGCCAGTAGTATAGGGGAGACCAACTCGGGCGGCTACACCTTC; CDR3 protein: CASSIGETNSGGYTF
V gene: TRBV28; D gene: .; J gene: TRBJ1-2; clone size: .; CDR3 DNA: TGTGCCAGCACCCAACAGGGAATTTATGGCTACACCTTC; CDR3 protein: CASTQQGIYGYTF
V gene: TRBV18; D gene: TRBD1; J gene: TRBJ1-5; clone size: .; CDR3 DNA: TGTGCCAGCTCCACGACAGGGCTGGAACAGCCCCAGCATTTT; CDR3 protein: CASSTTGLEQPQHF
V gene: TRBV20-1; D gene: .; J gene: TRBJ2-1; clone size: .; CDR3 DNA: TGCAGTGCTCCCCAATCCCCAGAGCAGTTCTTC; CDR3 protein: CSAPQSPEQFF
V gene: TRBV4-2; D gene: TRBD2; J gene: TRBJ2-5; clone size: .; CDR3 DNA: TGTGCCAGCAGCCAACGGGTAGGGCGGGGGGGACAAGAGACCCAGTACTTC; CDR3 protein: CASSQRVGRGGQETQYF
V gene: TRBV4-1; D gene: .; J gene: TRBJ1-4; clone size: .; CDR3 DNA: TGCGCCAGCAGCCTGGCGACAGGCCTGAATGAAAAACTGTTTTTT; CDR3 protein: CASSLATGLNEKLFF
V gene: TRBV18; D gene: .; J gene: TRBJ2-7; clone size: .; CDR3 DNA: TGTGCCAGCTCACCACGTCAGGGGACCTACGAGCAGTACTTC; CDR3 protein: CASSPRQGTYEQYF
V gene: TRBV5-4; D gene: .; J gene: TRBJ1-2; clone size: once; CDR3 DNA: TGTGCCAGCAGCTCCTCGGGGGGGATCAACTATGGCTACACCTTC; CDR3 protein: CASSSSGGINYGYTF
V gene: TRBV5-4; D gene: .; J gene: TRBJ2-5; clone size: .; CDR3 DNA: TGTGCCAGCAGCTTGCCCCTCGGAGGGGAGACCCAGTACTTC; CDR3 protein: CASSLPLGGETQYF
V gene: TRBV28; D gene: .; J gene: TRBJ2-7; clone size: .; CDR3 DNA: TGTGCCAGCAGTCCCGAACTAGTCGACGCCGATTACGAGCAGTACTTC; CDR3 protein: CASSPELVDADYEQYF
V gene: TRBV4-3; D gene: TRBD2; J gene: TRBJ2-3; clone size: few; CDR3 DNA: TGCGCCAGCAGCCAAGATTTGGGACTAGCAACAGATACGCAGTATTTT; CDR3 protein: CASSQDLGLATDTQYF
V gene: TRBV7-9; D gene: .; J gene: TRBJ1-4; clone size: .; CDR3 DNA: TGTGCCAGCAGCCGGACAGCCGTTGCAACTAATGAAAAACTGTTTTTT; CDR3 protein: CASSRTAVATNEKLFF
V gene: TRBV18; D gene: .; J gene: TRBJ1-1; clone size: .; CDR3 DNA: TGTGCCAGCTCACAAAACAGGGACACTGAAGCTTTCTTT; CDR3 protein: CASSQNRDTEAFF
V gene: TRBV28; D gene: TRBD1; J gene: TRBJ2-3; clone size: once; CDR3 DNA: TGTGCCAGCACCGGGACAGCTCCCACTAGCACAGATACGCAGTATTTT; CDR3 protein: CASTGTAPTSTDTQYF
V gene: TRBV19; D gene: .; J gene: TRBJ1-1; clone size: once; CDR3 DNA: TGTGCCAGTAGTATAGGGGCACCAGGGGAAGCTTTCTTT; CDR3 protein: CASSIGAPGEAFF
V gene: TRBV7-9; D gene: .; J gene: TRBJ2-5; clone size: .; CDR3 DNA: TGTGCCAGCAGCCCTGACCTCATGGCGGGAGAGACCCAGTACTTC; CDR3 protein: CASSPDLMAGETQYF
V gene: TRBV7-3; D gene: TRBD2; J gene: TRBJ2-1; clone size: .; CDR3 DNA: TGTGCCAGCAGCTTAACGGTTAGCGGGATGGTCCATGAGCAGTTCTTC; CDR3 protein: CASSLTVSGMVHEQFF
V gene: TRBV19; D gene: .; J gene: TRBJ1-1; clone size: .; CDR3 DNA: TGTGCCAGTAGTCCTCAGTCCACTGAAGCTTTCTTT; CDR3 protein: CASSPQSTEAFF
V gene: TRBV15; D gene: TRBD2; J gene: TRBJ2-3; clone size: .; CDR3 DNA: TGTGCCACCAGCACTAGCGGGAGTTTGCAGTATTTT; CDR3 protein: CATSTSGSLQYF
V gene: TRBV5-5; D gene: .; J gene: TRBJ1-2; clone size: .; CDR3 DNA: TGTGCCAGCAGCTTGGGTTCGACAGATCGAGACTATGGCTACACCTTC; CDR3 protein: CASSLGSTDRDYGYTF